These 17 T cell receptor beta chains were sequenced from one sample in a study of cytomegalovirus exposure and HLA in healthy donors. Primers: 60 Vbeta forward and 13 Jbeta reverse. The table came from immunoSEQ multiplex PCR; TCRdb's copy has only in-frame clones and leaves some out. The top ten hold roughly 4.3% of the sample, which has some 170,000 clones, roughly 80% seen once. Sample: PBMCs. The origin of the receptors is a man over 45 in good health and CMV-seropositive.

The chain employs TRBV28 and TRBJ1-2, with 7 bases that match TRBD1. Unmatched junction bases numbered 10, after V lost 4 bases and J lost 2 bases. CDR1 and CDR2 (germline): MDHEN, SYDVKM. This CDR3 spans 16 amino acids. CDR3 amino acids: CASSSTDRTPNYGYTF. In DNA form, the CDR3 reads TGTGCCAGCAGTTCGACGGACAGGACGCCCAACTATGGCTACACCTTC.

V and J are TRBV9 and TRBJ2-2; TRBD2 agrees at 8 bases. V gave up 0 bases and J gave up 5 bases; unmatched junction bases: 3. CDR1 is SGDLS and CDR2 is YYNGEE in the germline V gene. The CDR3 loop spans 15 amino acids. The CDR3 DNA reads as TGTGCCAGCAGCGTAGATGCGGGAGGTACCGGGGAGCTGTTTTTT. It is translated as CASSVDAGGTGELFF.

The chain links TRBV29-1 to TRBJ1-1; D ambiguous. Trimming took off 4 bases at V and 3 bases at J, with 12 bases between the two ends. Per the germline V gene, CDR1 is SQVTM and CDR2 is ANQGSEA. This CDR3 region has 13 residues. CDR3 nucleotide sequence: TGCAGCGTTGCCACGGGAGTTTACACTGAAGCTTTCTTT. This codes for CSVATGVYTEAFF.

This sequence joins TRBV5-1 and TRBJ2-1; 7 positions match TRBD2. V trimming: 4 bases; J trimming: 9 bases; junction bases outside the gene matches: 7. This CDR3 has 13 amino acids. Germline-derived CDR1 and CDR2 are SGHRS and YFSETQ. The CDR3 loop is CASSGGLPPEQFF. Written as DNA, the CDR3 is TGCGCCAGCAGCGGGGGACTACCGCCTGAGCAGTTCTTC.

V usage is TRBV6-1 and J usage is TRBJ1-2; maybe TRBD1 (5 bases). Trimming took off 1 base at V and 5 bases at J, with 8 bases between the two ends. The CDR3 sequence is 13 residues long. In germline, CDR1 is MNHNS, CDR2 SASEGT. CDR3 coding DNA: TGTGCCAGCAGTGAAGAGCGGGGGTATGGCTACACCTTC. It codes for CASSEERGYGYTF.

The chain is built from TRBV30 and TRBJ1-4; 8 bases align to TRBD1. The CDR3 has 15 residues. V shed 6 bases, J shed 7 bases, and the junction held 13 bases outside the gene matches. The germline gives CDR1 GTSNPN, CDR2 SVGIG (reference sequence). The CDR3 spells CACQNPGTGGEKLFF. CDR3 DNA: TGTGCCTGCCAAAACCCCGGGACAGGAGGTGAAAAACTGTTTTTT.

The J gene is TRBJ2-6, the V gene TRBV5-1; a weak D match, TRBD1 (5 bases). V lost 5 bases to trimming and J lost 0 bases, with 6 bases between them. CDR1 and CDR2 (germline): SGHRS, YFSETQ. The CDR3 contains 14 residues. CDR3 residues: CASRDSSGANVLTF. CDR3 bases: TGCGCCAGCAGAGACAGCTCTGGGGCCAACGTCCTGACTTTC.

The chain has TRBV2 and TRBJ2-1; 15 positions match TRBD2. V lost 2 bases, J lost 3 bases, and 5 bases stayed unmatched. This CDR3 comprises 18 residues. In germline, CDR1 is SNHLY, CDR2 FYNNEI. Here the CDR3 DNA reads TGTGCCAGCAGTGAACCGGGGACTAGCGGGGGGAACTACAATGAGCAGTTCTTC. Its protein is CASSEPGTSGGNYNEQFF. Full variable domain (remainder filled in from reference TRBV2 and TRBJ2-1): EPEVTQTPSHQVTQMGQEVILRCVPISNHLYFYWYRQILGQKVEFLVSFYNNEISEKSEIFDDQFSVERPDGSNFTLKIRSTKLEDSAMYFCASSEPGTSGGNYNEQFFGPGTRLTVL.

This sequence joins TRBV9 and TRBJ1-3; maybe TRBD1 (6 bases). The CDR3 length is 16 residues. Germline V lookup: CDR1 SGDLS, CDR2 YYNGEE. V shed 4 bases and J shed 0 bases, with 14 bases lying between them. Written as DNA, the CDR3 is TGTGCCAGCAGCAACAGACAGGACTCCTCTGGAAACACCATATATTTT. Its translation is CASSNRQDSSGNTIYF.

This sequence joins TRBV7-3 and TRBJ1-1; tentative D call: TRBD1 (6 bases). The CDR3 runs 16 residues. The ends were cut back, 1 base at V and 0 bases at J, with 12 bases in the middle. Germline V lookup: CDR1 SGHTA, CDR2 FQGTGA. The CDR3 reads CASSLNPTGLNTEAFF. The CDR3 nucleotides read TGTGCCAGCAGCTTAAATCCTACAGGGTTGAACACTGAAGCTTTCTTT. The full variable domain, with the rest looked up from reference TRBV7-3 and TRBJ1-1, is GAGVSQTPSNKVTEKGKYVELRCDPISGHTALYWYRQSLGQGPEFLIYFQGTGAADDSGLPNDRFFAVRPEGSVSTLKIQRTERGDSAVYLCASSLNPTGLNTEAFFGQGTRLTVV.

This chain uses TRBV4-1 with TRBJ2-5, with D uncertain. The CDR3 has 14 residues. V lost 2 bases, J lost 5 bases, and 12 bases lay in between. Germline CDR1 MGHRA, CDR2 YSYEKL. The CDR3 DNA follows: TGCGCCAGCAGCCAACCTGGGCGTTTGGAGACCCAGTACTTC. Translation: CASSQPGRLETQYF.

A single count supports this clone. This sequence joins TRBV5-6 and TRBJ2-3; D unresolved. The CDR3 consists of 13 residues. V lost 4 bases and J lost 4, with 10 bases in between. The V gene's germline CDR1 is SGHDT and CDR2 YYEEEE. The CDR3 region is CASSPVIADTQYF. The CDR3, as DNA: TGTGCCAGCAGCCCGGTCATCGCAGATACGCAGTATTTT.

The chain recombines TRBV18 with TRBJ2-1, with 8 bases identical to TRBD1. With 5 bases clipped from V and 2 bases from J, the junction kept 5 bases outside the gene matches. Germline V gene data show CDR1 as KGHSH and CDR2 as LQKENI. The CDR3 covers 15 residues. The CDR3 DNA reads TGTGCCAGCTCATCCCAGGGGGCAACCTACAATGAGCAGTTCTTC. Translating it yields CASSSQGATYNEQFF. The whole variable domain, filled in from reference TRBV18 and TRBJ2-1, reads NAGVMQNPRHLVRRRGQEARLRCSPMKGHSHVYWYRQLPEEGLKFMVYLQKENIIDESGMPKERFSAEFPKEGPSILRIQQVVRGDSAAYFCASSSQGATYNEQFFGPGTRLTVL.

The gene calls are TRBV9 and TRBJ2-5, with TRBD1 identical over 10 bases. In germline, CDR1 is SGDLS, CDR2 YYNGEE. This CDR3 has 16 amino acids. Trimming took 3 bases from V and 4 from J; bases not matched to a gene: 9. The CDR3 here is CASSAPGTGVSETQYF. CDR3 nucleotide sequence: TGTGCCAGCAGCGCACCCGGGACAGGGGTTTCAGAGACCCAGTACTTC.

CDR3 region: CASSLRLAGQETQYF. The CDR3, as DNA: TGTGCCAGCAGCCTAAGACTAGCGGGACAAGAGACCCAGTACTTC. The genes are TRBV7-8 and TRBJ2-5; 11 nucleotides align to TRBD2. Germline V gene sequence: CDR1 SGHVS, CDR2 FQNEAQ. V lost 5 bases to trimming and J lost 2 bases; unmatched junction nucleotides: 4. The CDR3 runs to 15 residues. The full variable domain, its missing parts supplied by reference TRBV7-8 and TRBJ2-5, is GAGVSQSPRYKVAKRGQDVALRCDPISGHVSLFWYQQALGQGPEFLTYFQNEAQLDKSGLPSDRFFAERPEGSVSTLKIQRTQQEDSAVYLCASSLRLAGQETQYFGPGTRLLVL.

As regards this clone: The same CDR3 also results from other DNA sequences found in this sample. CDR3 protein: CASSIGGHTDTQYF. The CDR3 DNA is TGTGCCAGTAGTATCGGCGGGCACACAGATACGCAGTATTTT. J is TRBJ2-3 and V is TRBV19, with D perhaps matching TRBD2 (5 bases). This CDR3 has 14 amino acids. Trimming left V 3 bases short and J 2 bases short, with 9 bases between. Germline assignment: CDR1 LNHDA and CDR2 SQIVND (reference sequence).

This clone has just a few counts. This chain joins TRBV28 and TRBJ2-7; a possible D gene is TRBD1 (5 bases). V lost 5 bases and J lost 2, with 19 bases in between. Germline CDR1 is MDHEN and CDR2 is SYDVKM. CDR3 length: 16 amino acids. The CDR3 region has the DNA TGTGCCAGCAGTCCACCAAAAGGACACGGAACCTACGAGCAGTACTTC. Encoded protein: CASSPPKGHGTYEQYF.